Listed here are 25 T cell receptor beta chains from one sample, sequenced in a study of T cell clonotyping in hematopoietic cell transplantation. Only in-frame clones appear in the TCRdb table, and some are missing; sequencing was by immunoSEQ multiplex PCR. The sample lists about 80,000 clones, 90% to 96% seen once, with around 1.7% in the top ten. Time point denoted: recipient sample about 28 days before transplant, after cytoreduction. The specimen comprised peripheral blood mononuclear cells, sampled before stem cell transplant. These receptors originate from a woman aged 45-59 years with acute myeloid leukemia. Some clones in this sample may be carry-over from other donors' samples.

The chain combines TRBV28 with TRBJ1-1, with D unresolved. Trimming pared 2 bases from V and 1 base from J, leaving 8 bases between. Germline lookup yields CDR1 MDHEN and CDR2 SYDVKM. This CDR3 is 14 amino acids long. The CDR3 DNA follows: TGTGCCAGCAGTTTAAGGCAGGAGAACACTGAAGCTTTCTTT. Amino acid sequence: CASSLRQENTEAFF. The full variable domain, rest sourced from reference TRBV28 and TRBJ1-1, is DVKVTQSSRYLVKRTGEKVFLECVQDMDHENMFWYRQDPGLGLRLIYFSYDVKMKEKGDIPEGYSVSREKKERFSLILESASTNQTSMYLCASSLRQENTEAFFGQGTRLTVV.

V gene TRBV6-4 combines with J gene TRBJ2-2, with D unresolved. The V end lost 0 bases, the J end lost 4 bases, and 9 bases lay between the germline ends. Germline V CDR1 and CDR2: MRHNA, SNTAGT. The CDR3 covers 15 residues. The CDR3 sequence is CASSDSIQSTGELFF. Written as DNA, the CDR3 is TGTGCCAGCAGTGACTCGATACAGTCCACCGGGGAGCTGTTTTTT.

This clone has just one count. The chain uses TRBV16 and TRBJ1-5, with 10 bases that match TRBD1. Per germline, CDR1 KGHSY and CDR2 FQNENV. The CDR3 is 15 amino acids. With V trimmed by 4 bases and J by 4 bases, 4 bases remained unmatched. The CDR3 spells CASSRPGQGNQPQHF. DNA for the CDR3: TGTGCCAGCAGCCGTCCGGGACAGGGGAATCAGCCCCAGCATTTT.

The J gene is TRBJ2-3, the V gene TRBV11-2; 9 nucleotides match TRBD2. V was clipped by 8 bases and J by 5 bases; unmatched bases: 11. The V gene's germline CDR1 is SGHAT and CDR2 FQNNGV. CDR3 size: 15 residues. CDR3 in amino acids: CASGRNAGGVDTQYF. CDR3 DNA: TGTGCCAGCGGTCGGAATGCGGGAGGGGTAGATACGCAGTATTTT.

This chain connects TRBV30 to TRBJ1-6; D gene uncertain. Germline loops: CDR1 GTSNPN, CDR2 SVGIG (reference sequence). Trimming shortened V by 8 bases and J by 7 bases, and 21 bases separated the two germline ends. The CDR3 has 15 residues. The CDR3: CAGTPAMGSNSPLHF. DNA for the CDR3: TGTGCCGGTACCCCCGCAATGGGCTCCAATTCACCCCTCCACTTT.

The chain recombines TRBV28 with TRBJ1-5; D remains unclear. This CDR3 is 12 amino acids long. Germline loops: CDR1 MDHEN, CDR2 SYDVKM. The V end lost 6 bases, the J end lost 7 bases, and 10 bases lay between the germline ends. CDR3 in amino acids: CASRIPPQPQHF. The CDR3 DNA reads as TGTGCCAGCAGGATACCTCCCCAGCCCCAGCATTTT.

The rearrangement joins TRBV28 to TRBJ1-4; D possibly corresponds to TRBD1 (5 bases). The germline V gene encodes CDR1 MDHEN and CDR2 SYDVKM. Trimming removed 2 bases at V and 8 bases at J, with 12 bases between. There are 14 residues in the CDR3. The CDR3 bases are TGTGCCAGCAGTTTAGGGGGAAAGGAAGAAAAACTGTTTTTT. It translates to CASSLGGKEEKLFF.

The chain links TRBV2 to TRBJ1-1; D perhaps matches TRBD1 (5 bases). The CDR3 consists of 16 residues. Trimming took off 7 bases at V and 6 bases at J, with 24 bases between the two ends. Germline CDR1 is SNHLY and CDR2 is FYNNEI. In DNA, the CDR3 is TGTGCCAGCACAGATAAGACCCTCGGGGCGGGGGCTGAAGCTTTCTTT. The encoded protein is CASTDKTLGAGAEAFF.

The chain links TRBV7-3 to TRBJ1-5; 8 bases match TRBD1. CDR1 is SGHTA, CDR2 FQGTGA, per germline. This CDR3 has 15 residues. V lost 6 bases to trimming and J lost 1 base; unmatched junction nucleotides: 5. The CDR3: CASRSRQGSNQPQHF. The CDR3 DNA is TGTGCCAGCAGGTCCCGACAGGGGAGCAATCAGCCCCAGCATTTT.

V and J are TRBV5-1 and TRBJ1-2, with D possibly being TRBD1 (6 bases). Trimming took off 0 bases at V and 8 bases at J, with 20 bases between the two ends. There are 16 residues in the CDR3. Germline CDR1 is SGHRS and CDR2 is YFSETQ. This chain's CDR3 is CASSLGPLGGGGGYTF. The CDR3, as DNA: TGCGCCAGCAGCTTGGGCCCCCTAGGAGGGGGAGGCGGCTACACCTTC.

The chain has TRBV6-5 and TRBJ1-2, with D maybe TRBD1 (5 bases). Germline V gene lookup returns CDR1 MNHEY and CDR2 SVGAGI. Deletions cut 5 bases from V and 4 bases from J, with 11 bases between. This CDR3 region has 13 residues. CDR3 sequence reads: CASSPGPIYGYTF. CDR3 DNA: TGTGCCAGCAGTCCGGGACCGATCTATGGCTACACCTTC.

The J gene is TRBJ1-2, the V gene TRBV28; 9 nucleotides agree with TRBD1. The trim removed 7 bases at V and 6 bases at J, leaving 3 bases unmatched. CDR1 and CDR2 (germline): MDHEN, SYDVKM. This CDR3 has 12 amino acids. The CDR3 sequence: CASIRDRDGYTF. CDR3 coding DNA: TGTGCCAGCATTCGGGACAGGGATGGCTACACCTTC.

The chain joins TRBV5-1 to TRBJ2-7, with 7 bases fitting TRBD2. The V gene end was trimmed by 0 bases and the J gene end by 3 bases; junction bases not matched to a gene: 6. Germline CDR1 reads SGHRS; CDR2 reads YFSETQ. The CDR3 totals 15 residues. CDR3 DNA sequence: TGCGCCAGCAGCTTGGAGACGGGCGGGGGCTACGAGCAGTACTTC. It encodes CASSLETGGGYEQYF.

V is TRBV6-6 and J is TRBJ2-7; tentatively, D is TRBD2 (5 bases). The CDR3 runs to 15 residues. Germline values: CDR1 MNHNY, CDR2 SVGAGI (reference sequence). Between the trimmed V and J ends, which lost 0 bases and 7 bases, there was a span of 16 bases. This chain's CDR3 is CASSYSRPPEGEQYF. In DNA, the CDR3 is TGTGCCAGCAGTTACTCCAGGCCCCCTGAGGGTGAGCAGTACTTC.

The chain has TRBV4-2 and TRBJ2-1; tentatively, D is TRBD2 (5 bases). V gave up 1 base and J gave up 10 bases, with 8 bases separating them. The germline V gene encodes CDR1 LGHNA and CDR2 YNFKEQ. This CDR3 is built from 12 residues. CDR3 sequence (DNA): TGTGCCAGCAGCCAAGGTAGGGAGGAGCAGTTCTTC. Translation: CASSQGREEQFF.

The V call is TRBV4-1, the J call TRBJ2-3; D perhaps matches TRBD2 (5 bases). This CDR3 comprises 15 residues. Trimming left V 3 bases short and J 0 bases short, with 10 bases between. CDR1 and CDR2 from the germline V gene are MGHRA and YSYEKL. The CDR3 loop is CASSHGETSTDTQYF. DNA of the CDR3: TGCGCCAGCAGCCACGGGGAAACTAGCACAGATACGCAGTATTTT.

The chain couples TRBV27 to TRBJ2-7, with 9 bases lining up with TRBD1. The length of the CDR3 is 13 residues. Unmatched junction bases numbered 6, after V lost 5 bases and J lost 7 bases. Germline CDR1 is MNHEY and CDR2 is SMNVEV (reference sequence). The CDR3 region has the DNA TGTGCCAGCAGTCCGGGACAGGGTTATGAGCAGTACTTC. Residues: CASSPGQGYEQYF.

The V and J genes are TRBV28 and TRBJ2-7; D is undetermined. V was trimmed by 6 bases and J by 4 bases, leaving 7 bases between them. The CDR3 has 11 residues. CDR1 and CDR2 from the germline V gene are MDHEN and SYDVKM. The CDR3 coding sequence is TGTGCCAGCAGCTATGCGTACGAGCAGTACTTC. Its translation is CASSYAYEQYF.

The CDR3 DNA is TGTGCCAGTACCGGGACAGCCCAAGAGACCCAGTACTTC. It is translated as CASTGTAQETQYF. V and J are TRBV19 and TRBJ2-5, with TRBD1 matching 7 bases. The CDR3 is 13 amino acids. CDR1 is LNHDA and CDR2 is SQIVND in the germline V gene (reference sequence). J lost 1 base, V lost 7 bases, and 3 bases had no gene match.

The chain has TRBV10-2 and TRBJ2-7; D possibly corresponds to TRBD2 (5 bases). V shed 8 bases and J shed 5 bases, with 7 bases lying between them. There are 10 residues in the CDR3. Germline lookup yields CDR1 WSHSY and CDR2 SAAADI. The CDR3 DNA is TGCGCCAGCGGAGGAAACGAGCAGTACTTC. Its protein is CASGGNEQYF.

This clone occurred a few times. J is TRBJ1-1 and V is TRBV27, with 10 bases identical to TRBD1. Looked up from germline, CDR1 is MNHEY and CDR2 is SMNVEV (reference sequence). V trimming: 10 bases; J trimming: 0 bases; junction bases outside the gene matches: 8. The CDR3 runs 15 residues. CDR3 sequence (DNA): TGTGCCACCTGGGACAGGGGACTTATGAACACTGAAGCTTTCTTT. Translation gives CATWDRGLMNTEAFF.

The chain employs TRBV18 and TRBJ1-1; weak D call: TRBD1 (5 bases). V was pared by 5 bases and J by 1 base, with 17 bases between. The CDR3 is 16 residues long. Germline CDR1 KGHSH, CDR2 LQKENI. CDR3 amino acids: CASSAGGVITNTEAFF. CDR3 DNA: TGTGCCAGCTCAGCTGGGGGGGTAATTACGAACACTGAAGCTTTCTTT.

V usage is TRBV29-1 and J usage is TRBJ2-1; TRBD2 is a possible D gene (5 bases). The CDR3 has 14 residues. The V gene lost 0 bases and the J gene lost 9 bases, with 15 bases spanning the gap. Germline values: CDR1 SQVTM, CDR2 ANQGSEA. DNA of the CDR3: TGCAGCGTTGAAGATCGCGCGGGTCGTGCTGAGCAGTTCTTC. Its translation: CSVEDRAGRAEQFF.

This clone was found once. V gene TRBV7-6 combines with J gene TRBJ2-7, with TRBD1 matching over 8 bases. The CDR3 spans 15 residues. The V segment lost 6 bases and the J segment 3 bases; nucleotides outside the gene matches: 10. The germline V gene has CDR1 SGHVS and CDR2 FNYEAQ. The CDR3 region has the DNA TGTGCCAGCAGTGTAGGACAGGGCTTTGGCTACGAGCAGTACTTC. Translation: CASSVGQGFGYEQYF.

V usage is TRBV10-3 and J usage is TRBJ1-1, with no clear D. V shed 8 bases and J shed 8 bases, with 12 bases lying between them. The CDR3 has 11 residues. Germline values: CDR1 ENHRY, CDR2 SYGVKD. This CDR3 is CAIRSETEAFF. The CDR3 DNA reads TGTGCCATCCGGTCCGAGACAGAAGCTTTCTTT.